This TCR beta chain emerged from a study of cytomegalovirus exposure and HLA in healthy donors. Study conclusions and caveats: Per a prior analysis, the majority of TCR beta V segments were productive roughly 87% or roughly 30% of the time. TCR beta V- and J-gene trimming was later associated with a missense DCLRE1C variant. Cytomegalovirus association was assigned to about 150 TCR beta chains.

J was trimmed by 3 bases and V by 5 bases; bases with no gene match: 5. The CDR3 contains 14 residues. The germline CDR1 and CDR2 sequences are MNHEY and SVGAGI. Concerning this clone: Antigen unknown.

The PCR ran on 60 Vbeta and 13 Jbeta primers. Here immunoSEQ multiplex PCR was the method, and the copy in TCRdb shows in-frame clones only, minus some. The sample lists approximately 170,000 clones, roughly 80% occurring once. The rearrangement joins TRBV6-5 to TRBJ2-7; 9 bases line up with TRBD1. This sequence was found in a woman between 18 and 30 years old in good health and CMV-seronegative. Material: PBMCs. The CDR3 is CASSVRDRVYEQYF. The CDR3 DNA follows: TGTGCCAGCAGTGTCCGGGACAGGGTCTACGAGCAGTACTTC.